The 28 T cell receptor beta chains listed next were all sequenced from one sample in a study of patients and donors after allogeneic stem cell transplantation. TCRdb passed the RT-PCR reads through MiXCR, listing each CDR3 protein once. The sample contains about 200,000 distinct CDR3 sequences, less than 50% of which appear only once. The source material was blood, either unsorted or a sorted T cell fraction (not recorded which). The receptors were gathered from a human donor who was either an allogeneic HSCT recipient or a stem cell or donor lymphocyte infusion donor (not recorded which). It is not recorded whose cells these are; they may come from a transplant donor.

Regarding this clonotype: One end of the junction varies from germline; a read error may be responsible. V gene TRBV5-4 combines with J gene TRBJ2-2; TRBD1 might be the D (6 bases). Germline V gene sequence: CDR1 SGHNT, CDR2 YYREEE (reference sequence). The CDR3 totals 15 residues. The CDR3, as DNA: TGTGCCAGCAGCTTGGGGGCGCAGGGGCACGGGGAGCTGCTTTTT. Protein: CASSLGAQGHGELLF.

CDR3 sequence reads: CASSQVGQENTEAFF. The CDR3 DNA follows: TGCGCCAGCAGCCAAGTGGGACAAGAGAACACTGAAGCTTTCTTT. V and J are TRBV4-3 and TRBJ1-1; D is possibly TRBD1 (6 bases). This CDR3 is 15 amino acids long. Trimming pared 1 base from V and 1 base from J, leaving 10 bases between. CDR1 and CDR2 from the germline V gene are LGHNA and YSLEER.

This clonotype has a handful of counts. The chain employs TRBV4-1 and TRBJ1-4; 9 positions agree with TRBD1. The V gene end was trimmed by 1 base and the J gene end by 5 bases; junction bases not matched to a gene: 2. This CDR3 comprises 15 residues. CDR1 and CDR2 from the germline V gene are MGHRA and YSYEKL. CDR3 DNA: TGCGCCAGCAGCCAAGGCGGGACAGGGAATGAAAAACTGTTTTTT. Amino acid sequence: CASSQGGTGNEKLFF.

The rearrangement links TRBV9 to TRBJ2-3, with 9 bases identical to TRBD1. The CDR3 sequence is 16 residues long. Germline CDR1 and CDR2: SGDLS and YYNGEE. Trimming cost V 0 bases and J 3 bases; bases outside gene matches: 5. CDR3 DNA sequence: TGTGCCAGCAGCGTAGTGGGACAGGGAGGAACAGATACGCAGTATTTT. This sequence encodes CASSVVGQGGTDTQYF.

The chain recombines TRBV16 with TRBJ1-5; tentative D call: TRBD1 (6 bases). V dropped 6 bases and J dropped 9 bases, with 21 bases sitting between them. The CDR3 spans 15 residues. Germline values: CDR1 KGHSY, CDR2 FQNENV. Here the CDR3 reads CASSLPPGQGGPQHF. CDR3 bases: TGTGCCAGCAGTCTACCGCCGGGACAAGGTGGGCCCCAGCATTTT.

V usage is TRBV9 and J usage is TRBJ1-2, with a possible D match to TRBD1 (5 bases). Trimming removed 3 bases from V and 6 bases from J, with 15 bases in between. Germline V gives CDR1 SGDLS, CDR2 YYNGEE. This CDR3 spans 14 amino acids. This chain's CDR3 is CASSDRRWGHGYTF. The CDR3 DNA reads TGTGCCAGCAGCGATAGGCGCTGGGGACATGGCTACACCTTC.

This clonotype has just one count. The rearrangement uses TRBV9 and TRBJ1-6, with 7 positions matching TRBD1. The CDR3 sequence is 13 residues long. With 3 bases clipped from V and 12 bases from J, the junction kept 6 bases outside the gene matches. Germline lookup yields CDR1 SGDLS and CDR2 YYNGEE. The CDR3 region has the DNA TGTGCCAGCAGCGGAAACAGGGGTATACCCCTCCACTTT. Its protein product is CASSGNRGIPLHF.

Here the CDR3 reads CASSLETGGNYGYTF. In nucleotides, the CDR3 is TGCGCCAGCAGCTTGGAGACAGGGGGTAACTATGGCTACACCTTC. The chain employs TRBV5-1 and TRBJ1-2; 9 bases align to TRBD1. Losses at the gene ends were 0 bases for V and 1 base for J; bases not matched to a gene: 1. CDR3 length: 15 amino acids. Per germline, CDR1 SGHRS and CDR2 YFSETQ.

The rearrangement uses TRBV14 and TRBJ1-1; D call uncertain. The germline gives CDR1 SGHDN, CDR2 FVKESK. The CDR3 covers 13 residues. Trimming stripped 5 bases from V and 3 bases from J, with 10 bases between. CDR3: CASSAKWDTEAFF. In nucleotides, the CDR3 is TGTGCCAGCAGCGCGAAGTGGGACACTGAAGCTTTCTTT. Together with reference TRBV14 and TRBJ1-1, the CDR3 gives the full variable domain: EAGVTQFPSHSVIEKGQTVTLRCDPISGHDNLYWYRRVMGKEIKFLLHFVKESKQDESGMPNNRFLAERTGGTYSTLKVQPAELEDSGVYFCASSAKWDTEAFFGQGTRLTVV.

The chain's CDR3 is CASSIDGILSSGNTIYF. The CDR3, as DNA: TGTGCCAGCAGTATTGACGGGATCCTAAGCTCTGGAAACACCATATATTTT. The chain carries TRBV6-5 and TRBJ1-3; D is undetermined. Trimming left V 5 bases short and J 0 bases short, with 17 bases between. The germline V gene has CDR1 MNHEY and CDR2 SVGAGI. The CDR3 has 17 residues.

V is TRBV5-6 and J is TRBJ1-3, with D perhaps TRBD1 (5 bases). This CDR3 contains 19 residues. Germline V gene lookup returns CDR1 SGHDT and CDR2 YYEEEE. The V gene lost 5 bases and the J gene lost 0 bases, with 24 bases spanning the gap. The CDR3 loop reads CASRRFFPGREFSGNTIYF. In DNA form, the CDR3 reads TGTGCCAGCAGACGTTTTTTTCCGGGACGGGAATTCTCTGGAAACACCATATATTTT.

J is TRBJ2-5 and V is TRBV6-2 or TRBV6-3; D unclear. CDR3 length: 12 residues. The germline V and J ends were trimmed by 5 bases and 7 bases, with 11 bases remaining between them. Looked up from germline, CDR1 is MNHEY and CDR2 is SVGEGT. CDR3 loop: CASSGDDGTQYF. The CDR3 nucleotides are TGTGCCAGCAGTGGAGACGACGGGACCCAGTACTTC.

V is TRBV10-1 and J is TRBJ2-7, with D perhaps assigned TRBD1 or TRBD2 (6 bases each). The CDR3 is 15 residues long. V lost 2 bases and J 2 bases, leaving 13 bases between the germline ends. CDR1 and CDR2 (germline): WNHNN, SYGVQD (reference sequence). The CDR3 DNA follows: TGCGCCAGCAGTGAGACCCGGGGGCCTACCTACGAGCAGTACTTC. Translated, it gives CASSETRGPTYEQYF.

This clonotype was detected only a few times. CDR3 loop: CASSYFGGADTEAFF. CDR3 coding DNA: TGTGCCAGCAGTTACTTTGGGGGCGCGGACACTGAAGCTTTCTTT. The chain links TRBV6-5 to TRBJ1-1, with D possibly matching TRBD1 (6 bases). Germline V lookup: CDR1 MNHEY, CDR2 SVGAGI. The V gene lost 1 base and the J gene lost 3 bases, with 12 bases spanning the gap. The CDR3 extends over 15 amino acids.

With respect to this clonotype: One end of the junction varies from germline; a read error may be responsible. The chain couples TRBV6-5 to TRBJ1-2; 9 nucleotides align to TRBD1. The CDR3 length is 13 residues. Germline V gene lookup returns CDR1 MNHEY and CDR2 SVGAGI. CDR3: CASRRDRDYGYTF. The DNA for the CDR3 is TGTGCCAGCAGGAGGGACAGGGACTATGGCTACACGTTC.

The gene calls are TRBV12-3 or TRBV12-4 and TRBJ1-2; possible D gene TRBD1, 5 bases. The germline V and J ends were trimmed by 5 bases and 5 bases, with 24 bases remaining between them. The CDR3 consists of 17 residues. CDR3 sequence reads: CASSLTAGTHRGYGYTF. The CDR3 bases are TGTGCCAGCAGTCTCACAGCCGGGACCCATCGCGGTTATGGCTACACCTTC.

The chain employs TRBV30 and TRBJ2-1; D assignment may be TRBD1 or TRBD2 (6 bases each). The CDR3 runs to 14 residues. V was pared by 2 bases and J by 7 bases, with 15 bases between. In germline, CDR1 is GTSNPN, CDR2 SVGIG (reference sequence). The CDR3 DNA reads TGTGCCTGGAGTTCACGCCGGAGGGGGAATGAGCAGTTCTTC. Translation: CAWSSRRRGNEQFF.

The chain links TRBV7-3 to TRBJ2-1; tentatively, D is TRBD2 (6 bases). The CDR3 covers 17 residues. Germline V gene sequence: CDR1 SGHTA, CDR2 FQGTGA. Trimming pared 5 bases from V and 3 bases from J, leaving 20 bases between. CDR3 in amino acids: CASSLGSGGDLYNEQFF. In DNA form, the CDR3 reads TGTGCCAGCAGCCTCGGCAGTGGCGGGGACCTCTACAATGAGCAGTTCTTC.

This clonotype occurred a few times. The genes are TRBV5-1 and TRBJ1-1; D call uncertain. Germline CDR1 is SGHRS and CDR2 is YFSETQ. CDR3 length equals 14 residues. V dropped 0 bases and J dropped 4 bases, with 10 bases sitting between them. In DNA, the CDR3 is TGCGCCAGCAGCTTGGTGCCGTCGGGCACTGAAGCTTTCTTT. It encodes CASSLVPSGTEAFF.

The table lists this clonotype with a count of one. The chain recombines TRBV3-1 with TRBJ2-3; D not certain. Deletions cut 4 bases from V and 0 bases from J, with 14 bases between. The V gene's germline CDR1 is LGHDT and CDR2 YNNKEL (reference sequence). The length of the CDR3 is 16 residues. The CDR3 DNA follows: TGTGCCAGCAGCCCCCGAGGACCCACTAGCACAGATACGCAGTATTTT. Translated: CASSPRGPTSTDTQYF.

This clonotype has more than one count but fewer than ten. This rearrangement joins TRBV6-6 to TRBJ1-2, with 7 bases fitting TRBD1. The CDR3 runs 14 residues. V lost 7 bases and J lost 0; bases outside the gene matches: 5. CDR1 and CDR2 (germline): MNHNY, SVGAGI (reference sequence). CDR3 bases: TGTGCCAGCAATAAGGGGGCCCCTAACTATGGCTACACCTTC. As protein: CASNKGAPNYGYTF.

This clonotype was seen once. The chain combines TRBV5-1 with TRBJ2-4, with 7 bases aligning to TRBD1. The CDR3 runs to 15 residues. The germline gives CDR1 SGHRS, CDR2 YFSETQ. V gave up 4 bases and J gave up 3 bases; unmatched junction bases: 7. As DNA, the CDR3 is TGCGCCAGCAGCGTCCGGGACAGACTCAAAAACATTCAGTACTTC. This codes for CASSVRDRLKNIQYF.

V gene TRBV18 combines with J gene TRBJ2-7; 8 nucleotides agree with TRBD2. Trimming took 10 bases from V and 5 from J; bases not matched to a gene: 13. In germline, CDR1 is KGHSH, CDR2 LQKENI. The CDR3 length is 14 residues. The CDR3 nucleotides read TGTGCCACCCAGGCGCGGGGGGCCGCGGACGAGCAGTACTTC. The encoded protein is CATQARGAADEQYF.

This chain connects TRBV20-1 to TRBJ1-4; D might be TRBD1 (6 bases). V was pared by 6 bases and J by 4 bases, with 12 bases between. Germline V CDR1 and CDR2: DFQATT, SNEGSKA (reference sequence). The CDR3 extends over 13 amino acids. The CDR3 nucleotides are TGCAGTGCCAGACTGGACAGTAATGAAAAACTGTTTTTT. It yields the protein CSARLDSNEKLFF.

Points on this clonotype: The germline gene is not matched at one end of the junction; a read error may be the cause. V is TRBV12-3 or TRBV12-4 and J is TRBJ1-1, with D maybe TRBD1 (6 bases). The CDR3 has 14 residues. CDR3 sequence reads: CPSSARTENTEAFF. Here the CDR3 DNA reads TGTCCCAGCAGTGCCAGGACAGAGAACACTGAAGCTTTCTTT.

This clonotype came up once. The genes are TRBV4-2 and TRBJ1-1, with TRBD1 matching 9 bases. CDR1 and CDR2 from the germline V gene are LGHNA and YNFKEQ. V shed 4 bases and J 3 bases; nucleotides not matched to a gene: 15. This CDR3 comprises 18 residues. The CDR3 DNA reads TGTGCCAGCAGCCCCGGGACAGGGTTTTTTGGGGGGGACACTGAAGCTTTCTTT. Amino acid sequence: CASSPGTGFFGGDTEAFF.

The rearrangement links TRBV10-3 to TRBJ2-2; 7 bases map to TRBD1. The germline V gene has CDR1 ENHRY and CDR2 SYGVKD. V trimming: 3 bases; J trimming: 4 bases; junction bases outside the gene matches: 17. The CDR3 extends over 19 amino acids. In DNA, the CDR3 is TGTGCCATCAGTGACCCTACGGACAGGCCTGTAATCACCACCGGGGAGCTGTTTTTT. It translates to CAISDPTDRPVITTGELFF.

The V call is TRBV6-2 or TRBV6-3, the J call TRBJ1-3, with D unclear. The CDR3 loop spans 16 amino acids. CDR1 is MNHEY and CDR2 is SVGEGT in the germline V gene. Between the trimmed V and J ends, which lost 2 bases and 2 bases, there was a span of 13 bases. CDR3 DNA: TGTGCCAGCAGTTACGGTTTGACGAGCCCTGGAAACACCATATATTTT. Translated: CASSYGLTSPGNTIYF.